The TCR beta chain under discussion was sequenced for a study of Ad26.COV2.S vaccination and SARS-CoV-2 variants. Trimming removed 4 bases at V and 0 bases at J, with 14 bases between. This CDR3 has 16 residues. The V gene's germline CDR1 is SGHNT and CDR2 YYREEE (reference sequence). The sample's treatment: roughly 19 received Ad26.COV2.S at low or high dose, single or two shots; 5 received placebo; per-sample allocation not given. All samples were drawn on day 63, counting from the first vaccine or placebo injection. The data were produced by immunoSEQ multiplex PCR, yet TCRdb's version contains in-frame clones alone and is incomplete. The data show roughly 350,000 clones, around 88% seen once.

The specimen was peripheral blood, collected in a trial of Ad26.COV2.S vaccine versus placebo. V gene TRBV5-4 combines with J gene TRBJ2-1; D call uncertain. This receptor was taken from a person aged 18-60 years who received the Ad26.COV2.S COVID-19 vaccine or a placebo. CDR3 in DNA: TGTGCCAGCAGCCCCGACTTGGCCGGCTCCTACAATGAGCAGTTCTTC. Its translation is CASSPDLAGSYNEQFF. Looking up the rest from reference TRBV5-4 and TRBJ2-1 gives the full variable domain: ETGVTQSPTHLIKTRGQQVTLRCSSQSGHNTVSWYQQALGQGPQFIFQYYREEENGRGNFPPRFSGLQFPNYSSELNVNALELDDSALYLCASSPDLAGSYNEQFFGPGTRLTVL.